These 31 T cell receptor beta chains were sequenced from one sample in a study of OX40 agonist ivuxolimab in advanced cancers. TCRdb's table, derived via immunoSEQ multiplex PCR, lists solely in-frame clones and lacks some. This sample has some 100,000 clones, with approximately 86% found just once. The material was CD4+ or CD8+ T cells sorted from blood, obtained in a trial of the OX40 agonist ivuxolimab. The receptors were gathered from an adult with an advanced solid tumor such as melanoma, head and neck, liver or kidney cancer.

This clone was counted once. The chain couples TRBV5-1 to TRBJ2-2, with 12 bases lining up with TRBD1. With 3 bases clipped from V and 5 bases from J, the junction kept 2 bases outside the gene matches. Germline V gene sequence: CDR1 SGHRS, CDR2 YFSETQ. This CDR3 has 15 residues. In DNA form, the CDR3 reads TGCGCCAGCAGCTCGGGACAGGGGGCTACCGGGGAGCTGTTTTTT. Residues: CASSSGQGATGELFF.

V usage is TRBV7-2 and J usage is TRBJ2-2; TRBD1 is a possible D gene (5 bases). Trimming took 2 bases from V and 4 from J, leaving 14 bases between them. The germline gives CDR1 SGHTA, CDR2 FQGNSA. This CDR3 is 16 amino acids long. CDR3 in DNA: TGTGCCAGCAGCTTAAAAGGACCCACAGGCACCGGGGAGCTGTTTTTT. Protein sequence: CASSLKGPTGTGELFF.

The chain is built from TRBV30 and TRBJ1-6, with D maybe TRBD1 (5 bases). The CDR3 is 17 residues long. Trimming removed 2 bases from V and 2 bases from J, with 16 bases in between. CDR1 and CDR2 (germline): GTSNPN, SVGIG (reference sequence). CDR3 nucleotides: TGTGCCTGGAGTTATTCGGGCCCGGGGCCCTATAATTCACCCCTCCACTTT. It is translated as CAWSYSGPGPYNSPLHF.

The CDR3 DNA follows: TGTGCCAGCAGACTCCAGGGGAGAACTGAAGCTTTCTTT. As protein: CASRLQGRTEAFF. The V call is TRBV6-6, the J call TRBJ1-1, with D maybe TRBD1 (6 bases). Trimming stripped 6 bases from V and 5 bases from J, with 13 bases between. CDR1 and CDR2 from the germline V gene are MNHNY and SVGAGI (reference sequence). The CDR3 runs to 13 residues.

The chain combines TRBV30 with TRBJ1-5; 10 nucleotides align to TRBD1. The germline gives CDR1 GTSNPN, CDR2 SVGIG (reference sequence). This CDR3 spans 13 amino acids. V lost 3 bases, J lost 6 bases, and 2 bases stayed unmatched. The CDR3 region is CAWRTGGSQPQHF. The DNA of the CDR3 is TGTGCCTGGAGGACAGGGGGCTCTCAGCCCCAGCATTTT.

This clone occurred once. In nucleotides, the CDR3 is TGTGCCACCGTCCGTCAGGGAGCGAATCCCGGGGAGCTGTTTTTT. Amino acid sequence: CATVRQGANPGELFF. The chain uses TRBV19 and TRBJ2-2; perhaps D is TRBD1 or TRBD2 (5 bases each). The germline V gene has CDR1 LNHDA and CDR2 SQIVND (reference sequence). With 10 bases removed from V and 6 bases from J, the gap between germline ends came to 21 bases. The CDR3 contains 15 residues.

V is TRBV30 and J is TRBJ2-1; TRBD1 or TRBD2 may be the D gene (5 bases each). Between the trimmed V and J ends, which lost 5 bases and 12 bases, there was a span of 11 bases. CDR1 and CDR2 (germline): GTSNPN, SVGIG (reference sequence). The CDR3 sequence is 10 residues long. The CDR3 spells CAWWGSVQFF. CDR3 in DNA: TGTGCCTGGTGGGGGTCAGTGCAGTTCTTC.

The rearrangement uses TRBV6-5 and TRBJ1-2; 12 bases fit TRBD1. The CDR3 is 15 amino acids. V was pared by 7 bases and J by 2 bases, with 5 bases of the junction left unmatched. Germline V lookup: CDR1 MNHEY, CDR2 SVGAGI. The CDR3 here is CASKGQGAQNYGYTF. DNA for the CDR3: TGTGCCAGCAAGGGACAGGGGGCTCAAAACTATGGCTACACCTTC.

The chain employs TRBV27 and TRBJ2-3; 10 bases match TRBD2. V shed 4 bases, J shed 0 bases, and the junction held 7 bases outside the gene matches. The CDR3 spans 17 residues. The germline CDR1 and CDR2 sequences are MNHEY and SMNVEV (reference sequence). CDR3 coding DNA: TGTGCCAGCAGTTCTCTCGGACTAGCGGATAGCACAGATACGCAGTATTTT. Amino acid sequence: CASSSLGLADSTDTQYF.

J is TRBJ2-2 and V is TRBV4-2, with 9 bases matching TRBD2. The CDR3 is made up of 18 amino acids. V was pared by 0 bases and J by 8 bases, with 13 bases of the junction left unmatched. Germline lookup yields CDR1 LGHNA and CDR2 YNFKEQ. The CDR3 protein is CASSQDGWVSGREGELFF. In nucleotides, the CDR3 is TGTGCCAGCAGCCAAGATGGGTGGGTTAGCGGGAGAGAGGGGGAGCTGTTTTTT.

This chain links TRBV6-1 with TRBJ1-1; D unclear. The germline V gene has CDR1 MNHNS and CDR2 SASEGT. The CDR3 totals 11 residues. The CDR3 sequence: CGSNMNTEAFF. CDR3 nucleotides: TGTGGCTCCAATATGAACACTGAAGCTTTCTTT.

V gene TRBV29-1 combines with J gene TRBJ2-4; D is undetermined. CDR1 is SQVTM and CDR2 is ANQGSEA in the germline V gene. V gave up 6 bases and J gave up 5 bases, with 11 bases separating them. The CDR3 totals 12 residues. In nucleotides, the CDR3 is TGCAGCGTCGAGTGGGCACAAAACATTCAGTACTTC. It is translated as CSVEWAQNIQYF. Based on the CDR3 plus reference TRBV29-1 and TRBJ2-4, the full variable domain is SAVISQKPSRDICQRGTSLTIQCQVDSQVTMMFWYRQQPGQSLTLIATANQGSEATYESGFVIDKFPISRPNLTFSTLTVSNMSPEDSSIYLCSVEWAQNIQYFGAGTRLSVL.

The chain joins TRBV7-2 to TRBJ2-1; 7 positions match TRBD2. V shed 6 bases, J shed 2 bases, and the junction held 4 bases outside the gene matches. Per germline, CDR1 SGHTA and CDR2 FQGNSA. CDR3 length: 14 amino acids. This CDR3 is CASRLARTYNEQFF. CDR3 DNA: TGTGCCAGCAGACTAGCGAGGACCTACAATGAGCAGTTCTTC.

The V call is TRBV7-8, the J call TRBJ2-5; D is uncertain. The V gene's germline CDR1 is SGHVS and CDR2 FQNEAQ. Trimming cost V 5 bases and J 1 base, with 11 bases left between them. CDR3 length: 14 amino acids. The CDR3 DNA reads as TGTGCCAGCAGCCAAAGGGCTTTCCAAGAGACCCAGTACTTC. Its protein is CASSQRAFQETQYF. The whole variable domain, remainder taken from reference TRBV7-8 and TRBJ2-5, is GAGVSQSPRYKVAKRGQDVALRCDPISGHVSLFWYQQALGQGPEFLTYFQNEAQLDKSGLPSDRFFAERPEGSVSTLKIQRTQQEDSAVYLCASSQRAFQETQYFGPGTRLLVL.

CDR3 sequence: CASSEGQGFTGELFF. Here the CDR3 DNA reads TGTGCCAGTAGTGAGGGACAGGGGTTCACCGGGGAGCTGTTTTTT. The chain carries TRBV19 and TRBJ2-2; 10 positions match TRBD1. This CDR3 is 15 amino acids long. Per the germline V gene, CDR1 is LNHDA and CDR2 is SQIVND (reference sequence). With V trimmed by 5 bases and J by 4 bases, 4 bases remained unmatched.

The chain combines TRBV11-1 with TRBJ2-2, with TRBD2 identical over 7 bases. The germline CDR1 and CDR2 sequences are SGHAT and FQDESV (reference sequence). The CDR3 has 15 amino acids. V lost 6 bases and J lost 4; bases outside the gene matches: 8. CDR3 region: CASRSSGTTTGELFF. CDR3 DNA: TGTGCCAGCAGATCCTCCGGGACTACCACCGGGGAGCTGTTTTTT.

In DNA form, the CDR3 reads TGTGCCAGCAGCCCCAGAACGCGGGAGTTCACCGGGGAGCTGTTTTTT. It encodes CASSPRTREFTGELFF. The chain has TRBV4-2 and TRBJ2-2, with 7 bases matching TRBD2. The V segment lost 4 bases and the J segment 4 bases; nucleotides outside the gene matches: 9. Germline V gene sequence: CDR1 LGHNA, CDR2 YNFKEQ. This CDR3 has 16 residues.

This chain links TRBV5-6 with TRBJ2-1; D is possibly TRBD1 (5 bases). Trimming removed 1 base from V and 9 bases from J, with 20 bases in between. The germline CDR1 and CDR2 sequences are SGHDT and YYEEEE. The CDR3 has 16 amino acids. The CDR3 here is CASSLWGPASRGEQFF. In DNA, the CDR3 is TGTGCCAGCAGCTTGTGGGGCCCCGCCTCACGAGGTGAGCAGTTCTTC.

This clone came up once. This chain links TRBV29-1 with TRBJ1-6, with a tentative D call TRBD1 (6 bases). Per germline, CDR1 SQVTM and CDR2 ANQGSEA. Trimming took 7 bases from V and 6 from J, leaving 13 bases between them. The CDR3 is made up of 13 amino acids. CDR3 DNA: TGCAGCGCTGGGGTGGACAGTAATTCACCCCTCCACTTT. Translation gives CSAGVDSNSPLHF.

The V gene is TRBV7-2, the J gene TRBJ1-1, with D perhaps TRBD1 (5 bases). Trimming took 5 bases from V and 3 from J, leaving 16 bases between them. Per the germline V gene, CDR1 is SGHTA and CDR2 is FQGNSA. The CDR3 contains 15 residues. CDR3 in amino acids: CASSPRVGRDTEAFF. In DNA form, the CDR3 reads TGTGCCAGCAGCCCCCGGGTAGGCAGGGACACTGAAGCTTTCTTT.

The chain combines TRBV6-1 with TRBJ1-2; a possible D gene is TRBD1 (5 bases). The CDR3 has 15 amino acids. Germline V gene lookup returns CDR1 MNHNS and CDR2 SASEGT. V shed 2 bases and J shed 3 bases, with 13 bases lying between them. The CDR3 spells CASSERGLLHYGYTF. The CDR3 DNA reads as TGTGCCAGCAGTGAAAGGGGCCTTCTGCACTATGGCTACACCTTC.

The CDR3 DNA reads as TGCAGCGTTAAAGGACTGGCCGGTCAAGAGACCCAGTACTTC. Amino acids: CSVKGLAGQETQYF. The V gene is TRBV29-1, the J gene TRBJ2-5; D is perhaps TRBD2 (5 bases). This CDR3 is 14 amino acids long. Germline V gene sequence: CDR1 SQVTM, CDR2 ANQGSEA. The ends were cut back, 5 bases at V and 2 bases at J, with 15 bases in the middle.

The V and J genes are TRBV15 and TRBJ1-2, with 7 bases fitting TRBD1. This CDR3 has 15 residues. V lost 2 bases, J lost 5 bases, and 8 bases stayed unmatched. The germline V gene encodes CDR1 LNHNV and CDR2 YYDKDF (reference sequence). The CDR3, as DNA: TGTGCCACCAGCAGACCGACAGGGAAATATTATGGCTACACCTTC. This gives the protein CATSRPTGKYYGYTF. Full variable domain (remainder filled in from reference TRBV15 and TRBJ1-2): DAMVIQNPRYQVTQFGKPVTLSCSQTLNHNVMYWYQQKSSQAPKLLFHYYDKDFNNEADTPDNFQSRRPNTSFCFLDIRSPGLGDTAMYLCATSRPTGKYYGYTFGSGTRLTVV.

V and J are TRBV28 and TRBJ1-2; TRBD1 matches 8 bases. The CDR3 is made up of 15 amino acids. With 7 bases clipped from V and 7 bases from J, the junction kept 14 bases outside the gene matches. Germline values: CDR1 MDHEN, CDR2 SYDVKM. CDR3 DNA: TGTGCCAGCACCCCAAGTCAGGGGGCAGTGGGTGGCTACACCTTC. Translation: CASTPSQGAVGGYTF.

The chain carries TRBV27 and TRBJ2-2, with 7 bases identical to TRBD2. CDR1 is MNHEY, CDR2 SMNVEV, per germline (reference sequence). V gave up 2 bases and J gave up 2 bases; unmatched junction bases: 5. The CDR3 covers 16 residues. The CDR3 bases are TGTGCCAGCAGTTTACGGCTAGCGGCAAACACCGGGGAGCTGTTTTTT. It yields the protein CASSLRLAANTGELFF.

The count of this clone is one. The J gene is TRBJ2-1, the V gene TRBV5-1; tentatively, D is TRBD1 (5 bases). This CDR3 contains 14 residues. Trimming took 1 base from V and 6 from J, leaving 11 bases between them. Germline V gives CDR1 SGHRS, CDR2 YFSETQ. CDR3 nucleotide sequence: TGCGCCAGCAGCTTGCTTCAGGGCGTCAATGAGCAGTTCTTC. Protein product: CASSLLQGVNEQFF.

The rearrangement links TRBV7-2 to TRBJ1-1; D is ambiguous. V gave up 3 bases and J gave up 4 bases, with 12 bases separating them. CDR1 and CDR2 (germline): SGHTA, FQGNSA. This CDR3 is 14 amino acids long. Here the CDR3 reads CASSFYQAGTEAFF. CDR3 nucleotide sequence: TGTGCCAGCAGCTTCTACCAGGCCGGCACTGAAGCTTTCTTT.

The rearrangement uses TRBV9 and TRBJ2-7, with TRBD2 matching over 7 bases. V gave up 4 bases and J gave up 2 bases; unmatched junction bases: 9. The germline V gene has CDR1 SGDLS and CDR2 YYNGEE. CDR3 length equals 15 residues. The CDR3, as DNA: TGTGCCAGCAGCCCCCGGGGAGGGCCAACCTACGAGCAGTACTTC. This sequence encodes CASSPRGGPTYEQYF.

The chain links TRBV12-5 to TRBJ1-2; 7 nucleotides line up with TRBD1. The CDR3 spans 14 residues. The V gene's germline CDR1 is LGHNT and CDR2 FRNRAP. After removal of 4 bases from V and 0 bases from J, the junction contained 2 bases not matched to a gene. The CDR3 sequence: CASGSGTANYGYTF. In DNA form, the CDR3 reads TGTGCTAGTGGTTCCGGGACAGCTAACTATGGCTACACCTTC.

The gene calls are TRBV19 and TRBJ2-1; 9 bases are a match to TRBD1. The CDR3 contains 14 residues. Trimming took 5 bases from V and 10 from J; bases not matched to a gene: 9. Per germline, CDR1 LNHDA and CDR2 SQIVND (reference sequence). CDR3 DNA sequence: TGTGCCAGTAGTCCGGGACAGGGTCTTTTCGAGCAGTTCTTC. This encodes CASSPGQGLFEQFF.

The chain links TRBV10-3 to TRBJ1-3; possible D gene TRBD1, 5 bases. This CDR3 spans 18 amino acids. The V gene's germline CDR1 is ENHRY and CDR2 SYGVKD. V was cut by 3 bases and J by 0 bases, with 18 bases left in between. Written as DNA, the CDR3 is TGTGCCATCAGTGATGCCGCCGGGGGGACCCGCTCTGGAAACACCATATATTTT. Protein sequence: CAISDAAGGTRSGNTIYF.